This T cell receptor (beta chain) was sequenced during a study of T cell repertoires in cytomegalovirus infection. Study-wide context: Recently identified HLA-C-restricted CMV epitopes were among the peptides used. It can be stated that public TCR beta signatures indicated CMV infection as well as a matching HLA type.

Germline CDR1 is SEHNR and CDR2 is FQNEAQ (reference sequence). CDR3 size: 12 residues. Trimming took off 7 bases at V and 5 bases at J, with 11 bases between the two ends. Whole-study findings and limits: It was HLA-C-restricted CMV-specific TCR beta clonotypes that dominated the response ex vivo.

TCRdb re-analysed the reads in MiXCR, keeping a single row per CDR3 protein. The table shows 900,000 to 950,000 distinct CDR3 sequences, with under 40% occurring only once. As regards this clonotype: Antigen unknown.

The chain links TRBV7-9 to TRBJ2-5, with D possibly matching TRBD1 (6 bases). Sample: cultured CD8+ T cells from PBMCs, taken from culture after CMV antigen stimulation. This TCR was recovered from a human donor in good health (CMV status not recorded). Some clones in this sample may be carry-over from other donors' samples. The CDR3 DNA is TGTGCCAGCAAGGCAGGGGACGAGACCCAGTACTTC. Its protein is CASKAGDETQYF. Supplemented by reference TRBV7-9 and TRBJ2-5, the full variable domain reads DTGVSQNPRHKITKRGQNVTFRCDPISEHNRLYWYRQTLGQGPEFLTYFQNEAQLEKSRLLSDRFSAERPKGSFSTLEIQRTEQGDSAMYLCASKAGDETQYFGPGTRLLVL.